The 13 T cell receptor beta chains reported below all come from one sample, sequenced in a study of cytomegalovirus exposure and HLA in healthy donors. PCR involved 60 Vbeta and 13 Jbeta primers. The data were produced by immunoSEQ multiplex PCR, yet TCRdb's version contains in-frame clones alone and is incomplete. The sample holds around 130,000 clones, over 70% seen once. Sequenced: PBMCs. These receptor sequences come from a woman aged 18-29 years in good health and CMV-seronegative.

This clone was recorded a few times. The chain combines TRBV9 with TRBJ2-2, with D unresolved. Germline-derived CDR1 and CDR2 are SGDLS and YYNGEE. V lost 3 bases and J lost 6, with 12 bases in between. CDR3 length equals 14 residues. The CDR3 region has the DNA TGTGCCAGCAGCGCCTCCCGCCTACCCGGGGAGCTGTTTTTT. As protein: CASSASRLPGELFF.

This rearrangement joins TRBV6-1 to TRBJ1-6; 9 bases are a match to TRBD1. Germline V gene sequence: CDR1 MNHNS, CDR2 SASEGT. With 7 bases clipped from V and 9 bases from J, the junction kept 7 bases outside the gene matches. The CDR3 totals 14 residues. The CDR3 region has the DNA TGTGCCAGCACCGATAGACAGGGGGGTTCACCCCTCCACTTT. Translating it yields CASTDRQGGSPLHF.

This clone was recorded once. The chain employs TRBV2 and TRBJ1-2, with D hard to call. With 10 bases removed from V and 4 bases from J, the gap between germline ends came to 16 bases. Looked up from germline, CDR1 is SNHLY and CDR2 is FYNNEI. The CDR3 has 13 residues. CDR3: CAKIMVAFYGYTF. In DNA, the CDR3 is TGTGCCAAGATAATGGTGGCCTTCTATGGCTACACCTTC.

This chain connects TRBV9 to TRBJ2-1; 10 nucleotides line up with TRBD2. The CDR3 runs to 13 residues. From germline, CDR1 is SGDLS and CDR2 YYNGEE. Unmatched junction bases numbered 4, after V lost 3 bases and J lost 10 bases. The CDR3 region is CASSAWTSGEQFF. The CDR3 coding sequence is TGTGCCAGCAGCGCCTGGACTAGCGGAGAGCAGTTCTTC.

The J gene is TRBJ2-7, the V gene TRBV12-1; no DNA check was done on the table's D call, TRBD2. TRBV12-1 is flagged as a pseudogene. CDR3 length: 16 amino acids. The CDR3 region is CASSLQTTPESYEQYF. As DNA, the CDR3 is TGTGCCAGCAGCCTCCAGACTACCCCGGAGTCCTACGAGCAGTACTTC.

V usage is TRBV19 and J usage is TRBJ2-4, with 7 bases matching TRBD2. Germline V CDR1 and CDR2: LNHDA, SQIVND (reference sequence). Trimming cost V 3 bases and J 3 bases; bases outside gene matches: 5. The CDR3 spans 15 residues. CDR3 in amino acids: CASSIGGRGKNIQYF. The CDR3 DNA reads TGTGCCAGTAGTATTGGAGGGAGGGGCAAAAACATTCAGTACTTC.

In DNA form, the CDR3 reads TGTGCCAGCTCCCCCGGGGAGCACACTGAAGCTTTCTTT. Encoded protein: CASSPGEHTEAFF. The chain joins TRBV18 to TRBJ1-1; D gene unclear. The V gene's germline CDR1 is KGHSH and CDR2 LQKENI. Trimming left V 6 bases short and J 3 bases short, with 11 bases between. The CDR3 covers 13 residues.

This clone was recorded once. The rearrangement links TRBV2 to TRBJ1-6; no firm D call. The germline CDR1 and CDR2 sequences are SNHLY and FYNNEI. V gave up 3 bases and J gave up 7 bases, with 4 bases separating them. The CDR3 sequence is 12 residues long. The CDR3 bases are TGTGCCAGCAGTGATCCGAATTCACCCCTCCACTTT. It specifies CASSDPNSPLHF.

The rearrangement uses TRBV6-5 and TRBJ1-1, with a tentative D call TRBD1 (6 bases). The CDR3 sequence is 15 residues long. CDR1 and CDR2 from the germline V gene are MNHEY and SVGAGI. V was pared by 0 bases and J by 4 bases, with 12 bases between. The CDR3 sequence: CASSYSTAGVTEAFF. Written as DNA, the CDR3 is TGTGCCAGCAGTTACTCGACCGCAGGGGTCACTGAAGCTTTCTTT.

The chain recombines TRBV11-2 with TRBJ2-4; TRBD1 matches at 10 bases. CDR1 and CDR2 from the germline V gene are SGHAT and FQNNGV. Trimming took 0 bases from V and 6 from J; bases not matched to a gene: 2. This CDR3 comprises 15 residues. The CDR3 DNA is TGTGCCAGCAGCTTAGAGACAGGGGGCCCAAACATTCAGTACTTC. Translating it yields CASSLETGGPNIQYF.

This chain links TRBV5-1 with TRBJ2-5, with D perhaps TRBD2 (7 bases). This CDR3 has 16 amino acids. The germline CDR1 and CDR2 sequences are SGHRS and YFSETQ. V lost 4 bases and J 1 base, leaving 17 bases between the germline ends. The chain's CDR3 is CASSVGGGRIQETQYF. The CDR3 DNA reads as TGCGCCAGCAGCGTGGGAGGGGGACGGATCCAAGAGACCCAGTACTTC.

The chain employs TRBV9 and TRBJ2-3; TRBD2 matches 8 bases. From germline, CDR1 is SGDLS and CDR2 YYNGEE. CDR3 length equals 15 residues. Trimming at V came to 2 bases and at J to 2 bases, leaving 4 bases not matched to a gene. CDR3 nucleotide sequence: TGTGCCAGCAGCGTTGCGGGGGGATACACAGATACGCAGTATTTT. It yields the protein CASSVAGGYTDTQYF.

Comment on this clone: One junction end does not reproduce the germline sequence, and a read error may be involved. This rearrangement joins TRBV18 to TRBJ1-2, with D possibly matching TRBD1 (5 bases). Looked up from germline, CDR1 is KGHSH and CDR2 is LQKENI. The CDR3 is 17 amino acids. The DNA of the CDR3 is TGTGCCAGCTCACCATTTAAGTCGGGACTGTCTAACCATGGCTACACCTTC. Protein: CASSPFKSGLSNHGYTF. The full variable domain, with the rest looked up from reference TRBV18 and TRBJ1-2, is NAGVMQNPRHLVRRRGQEARLRCSPMKGHSHVYWYRQLPEEGLKFMVYLQKENIIDESGMPKERFSAEFPKEGPSILRIQQVVRGDSAAYFCASSPFKSGLSNHGYTFGSGTRLTVV.